The present T cell receptor beta chain was sequenced within a study of cytomegalovirus exposure and HLA in healthy donors. About the study: Early on, a data release was issued that held roughly 80 million unique TCRs from HLA-typed donors.

Germline lookup yields CDR1 SGHVS and CDR2 FNYEAQ. The V gene lost 4 bases and the J gene lost 3 bases, with 12 bases spanning the gap. The CDR3 length is 14 residues. The PCR contained 60 Vbeta and 13 Jbeta primers. Profiling relied on immunoSEQ multiplex PCR, and the TCRdb table lists in-frame clones only, not all of them. The sample includes 150,000 to 200,000 clones, under 85% of them seen just once. On this clone: As yet, its antigen is unknown.

General study findings and limits: More than 15,000 TCR beta sequences were associated with HLA alleles at 0.05 false discovery rate in a later analysis. In a later analysis, a genetic analysis reported fewer productive-TCR N-insertions in an Asian-associated ancestry cluster than the cohort average. Rarity held for most TCR sequences, but there were some public TCRs that occurred in many donors.

The chain has TRBV7-6 and TRBJ2-5; tentative D call: TRBD2 (6 bases). Source material: PBMCs. This TCR came from a woman aged 30 to 39 in good health and CMV-seronegative. CDR3 loop: CASSYPTGEETQYF. The CDR3 coding sequence is TGTGCCAGCAGCTACCCGACGGGAGAAGAGACCCAGTACTTC.